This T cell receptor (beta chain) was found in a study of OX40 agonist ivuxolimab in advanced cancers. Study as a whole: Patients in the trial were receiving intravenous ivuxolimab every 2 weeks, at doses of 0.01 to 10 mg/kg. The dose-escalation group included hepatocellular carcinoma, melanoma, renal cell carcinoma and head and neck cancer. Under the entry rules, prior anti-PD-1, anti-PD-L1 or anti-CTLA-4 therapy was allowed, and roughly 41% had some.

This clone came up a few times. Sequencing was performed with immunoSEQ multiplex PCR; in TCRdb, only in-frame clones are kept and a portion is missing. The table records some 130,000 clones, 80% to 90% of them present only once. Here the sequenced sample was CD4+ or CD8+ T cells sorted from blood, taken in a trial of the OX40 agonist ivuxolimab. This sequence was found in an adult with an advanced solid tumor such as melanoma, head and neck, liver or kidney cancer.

The CDR3 here is CASSSKRNTEAFF. The CDR3 region has the DNA TGTGCCAGCAGTTCGAAGCGGAACACTGAAGCTTTCTTT. The chain recombines TRBV28 with TRBJ1-1; D unresolved. The CDR3 is made up of 13 amino acids. Germline V gene data show CDR1 as MDHEN and CDR2 as SYDVKM. Trimming left V 4 bases short and J 1 base short, with 7 bases between.